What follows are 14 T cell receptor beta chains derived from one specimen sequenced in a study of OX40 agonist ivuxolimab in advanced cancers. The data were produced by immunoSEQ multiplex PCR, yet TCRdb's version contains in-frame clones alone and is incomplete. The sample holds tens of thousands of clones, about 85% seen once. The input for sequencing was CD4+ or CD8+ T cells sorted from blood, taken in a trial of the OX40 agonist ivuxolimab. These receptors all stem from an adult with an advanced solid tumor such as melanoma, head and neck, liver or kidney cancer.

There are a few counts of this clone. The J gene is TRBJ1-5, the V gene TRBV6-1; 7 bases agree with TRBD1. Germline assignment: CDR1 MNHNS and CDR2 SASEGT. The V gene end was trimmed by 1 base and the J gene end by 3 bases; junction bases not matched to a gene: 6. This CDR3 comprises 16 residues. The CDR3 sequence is CASSEDRTGYNQPQHF. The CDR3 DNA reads TGTGCCAGCAGTGAAGACCGGACAGGCTACAATCAGCCCCAGCATTTT.

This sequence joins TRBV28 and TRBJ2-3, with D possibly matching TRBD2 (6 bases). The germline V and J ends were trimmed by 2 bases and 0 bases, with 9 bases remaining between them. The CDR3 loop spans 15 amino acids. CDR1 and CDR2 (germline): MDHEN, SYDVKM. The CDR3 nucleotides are TGTGCCAGCAGTTTACCCGGGACTAGCACAGATACGCAGTATTTT. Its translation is CASSLPGTSTDTQYF.

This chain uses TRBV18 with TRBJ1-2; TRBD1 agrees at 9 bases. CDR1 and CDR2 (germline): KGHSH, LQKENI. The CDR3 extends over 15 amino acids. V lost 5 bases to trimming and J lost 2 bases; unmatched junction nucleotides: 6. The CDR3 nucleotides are TGTGCCAGCTCATACACCACAGGGGGCAACTATGGCTACACCTTC. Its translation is CASSYTTGGNYGYTF.

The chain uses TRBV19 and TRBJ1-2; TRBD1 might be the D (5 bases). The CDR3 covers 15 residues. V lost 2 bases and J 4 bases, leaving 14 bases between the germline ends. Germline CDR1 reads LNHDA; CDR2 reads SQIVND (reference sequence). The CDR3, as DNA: TGTGCCAGTAGTATACCCCAGGGAGGAGGCTATGGCTACACCTTC. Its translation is CASSIPQGGGYGYTF.

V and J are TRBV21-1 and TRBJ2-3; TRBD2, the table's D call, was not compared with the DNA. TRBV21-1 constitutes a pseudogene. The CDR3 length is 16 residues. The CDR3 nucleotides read TGTGCCAGCAGCAACGAGGGCAAAACTAGCACAGATACGCAGTATTTT. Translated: CASSNEGKTSTDTQYF.

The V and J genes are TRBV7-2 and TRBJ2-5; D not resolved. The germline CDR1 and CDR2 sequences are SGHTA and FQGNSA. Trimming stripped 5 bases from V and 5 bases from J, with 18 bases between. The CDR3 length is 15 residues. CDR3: CASSQGLPPRETQYF. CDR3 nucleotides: TGTGCCAGCAGCCAAGGGCTTCCCCCCCGGGAGACCCAGTACTTC.

The CDR3 loop reads CASRQTTLLVREQYF. CDR3 sequence (DNA): TGCGCCAGTCGTCAGACCACCCTCCTGGTCCGAGAGCAGTACTTC. The V call is TRBV5-1, the J call TRBJ2-7; no clear D gene. V lost 8 bases and J 7 bases, leaving 25 bases between the germline ends. Germline V CDR1 and CDR2: SGHRS, YFSETQ. The CDR3 totals 15 residues.

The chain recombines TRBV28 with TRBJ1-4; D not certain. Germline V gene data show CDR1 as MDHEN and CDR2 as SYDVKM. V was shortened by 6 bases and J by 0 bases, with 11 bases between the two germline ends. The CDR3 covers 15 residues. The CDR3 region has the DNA TGTGCCAGCAGCCCCTCGGGAGCAACTAATGAAAAACTGTTTTTT. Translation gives CASSPSGATNEKLFF.

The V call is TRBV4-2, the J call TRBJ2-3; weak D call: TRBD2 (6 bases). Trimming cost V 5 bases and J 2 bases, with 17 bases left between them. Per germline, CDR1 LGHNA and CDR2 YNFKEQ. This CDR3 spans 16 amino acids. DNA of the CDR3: TGTGCCAGCAGCGCGGGATTAGCGGACCTCACAGATACGCAGTATTTT. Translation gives CASSAGLADLTDTQYF.

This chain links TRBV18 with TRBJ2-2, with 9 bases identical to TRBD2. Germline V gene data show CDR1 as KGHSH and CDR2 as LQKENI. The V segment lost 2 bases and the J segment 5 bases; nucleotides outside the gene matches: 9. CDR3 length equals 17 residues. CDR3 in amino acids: CASSPSSTSGRTGELFF. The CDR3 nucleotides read TGTGCCAGCTCACCAAGTTCTACTAGCGGGCGAACCGGGGAGCTGTTTTTT.

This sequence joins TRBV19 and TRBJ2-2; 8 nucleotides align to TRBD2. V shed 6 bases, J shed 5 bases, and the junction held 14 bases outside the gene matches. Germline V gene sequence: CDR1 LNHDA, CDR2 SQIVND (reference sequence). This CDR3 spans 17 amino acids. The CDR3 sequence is CASRTLRSGSLTGELFF. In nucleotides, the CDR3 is TGTGCCAGTAGGACCCTTCGGAGCGGGAGTCTAACCGGGGAGCTGTTTTTT.

CDR3 amino acids: CASSERLAGTDTQYF. CDR3 nucleotide sequence: TGTGCCAGCAGTGAAAGGCTAGCGGGAACAGATACGCAGTATTTT. This chain uses TRBV2 with TRBJ2-3; 9 positions agree with TRBD2. This CDR3 has 15 residues. V was clipped by 2 bases and J by 3 bases; unmatched bases: 3. From germline, CDR1 is SNHLY and CDR2 FYNNEI.

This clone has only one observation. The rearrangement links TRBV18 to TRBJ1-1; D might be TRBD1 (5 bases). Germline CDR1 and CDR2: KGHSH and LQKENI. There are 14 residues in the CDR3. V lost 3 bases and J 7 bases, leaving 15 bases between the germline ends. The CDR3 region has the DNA TGTGCCAGCTCACCCGCCCAGGGACCGAGTGAAGCTTTCTTT. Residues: CASSPAQGPSEAFF.

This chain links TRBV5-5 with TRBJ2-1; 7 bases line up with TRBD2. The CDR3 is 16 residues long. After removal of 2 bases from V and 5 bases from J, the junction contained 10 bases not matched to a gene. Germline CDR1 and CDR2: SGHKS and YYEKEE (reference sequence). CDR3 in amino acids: CASSFLGAGVNNEQFF. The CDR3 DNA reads TGTGCCAGCAGCTTCCTCGGGGCGGGAGTAAACAATGAGCAGTTCTTC.